The 30 T cell receptor beta chains below come from one sample, sequenced in a study of T cell changes during pregnancy in multiple sclerosis. Sequencing was performed with immunoSEQ multiplex PCR; in TCRdb, only in-frame clones are kept and a portion is missing. The sample has around 100,000 clones, around 91% seen once. The material was peripheral blood, obtained after pregnancy. The origin of the receptors is a female donor with multiple sclerosis, enrolled in a pregnancy study.

The CDR3 here is CASSSLYGYTF. In nucleotides, the CDR3 is TGTGCCAGCAGCTCCCTCTATGGCTACACCTTC. The rearrangement uses TRBV11-2 and TRBJ1-2; D unclear. CDR3 length: 11 residues. The germline gives CDR1 SGHAT, CDR2 FQNNGV. V was cut by 4 bases and J by 4 bases, with 4 bases left in between.

V usage is TRBV7-2 and J usage is TRBJ1-5; no reliable D call. Germline V gene lookup returns CDR1 SGHTA and CDR2 FQGNSA. The CDR3 has 14 amino acids. V gave up 1 base and J gave up 7 bases, with 11 bases separating them. CDR3 protein: CASSLVGSGQPQHF. The CDR3 DNA is TGTGCCAGCAGCTTAGTCGGGTCCGGGCAGCCCCAGCATTTT.

The chain is built from TRBV5-4 and TRBJ1-2, with unresolved D. The CDR3 totals 15 residues. Germline V gene lookup returns CDR1 SGHNT and CDR2 YYREEE (reference sequence). The V end lost 0 bases, the J end lost 0 bases, and 9 bases lay between the germline ends. CDR3 coding DNA: TGTGCCAGCAGCTTGGATCCGGTAGCTAACTATGGCTACACCTTC. Its protein product is CASSLDPVANYGYTF.

The sample holds a few counts of this clone. The gene calls are TRBV5-4 and TRBJ1-6; D is uncertain. CDR1 SGHNT and CDR2 YYREEE come from the germline V gene (reference sequence). Trimming shortened V by 0 bases and J by 7 bases, and 8 bases separated the two germline ends. The CDR3 runs to 14 residues. CDR3 nucleotides: TGTGCCAGCAGCTTGGAGCGGGGAAATTCACCCCTCCACTTT. It yields the protein CASSLERGNSPLHF.

This clone was observed once. J is TRBJ2-3 and V is TRBV27; 7 bases fit TRBD2. The CDR3 has 16 amino acids. Trimming took 3 bases from V and 0 from J; bases not matched to a gene: 6. Germline assignment: CDR1 MNHEY and CDR2 SMNVEV (reference sequence). The DNA of the CDR3 is TGTGCCAGCAGTTTGGTCCAGCGGGAAAGCACAGATACGCAGTATTTT. Translating it yields CASSLVQRESTDTQYF.

This chain joins TRBV5-1 and TRBJ2-1, with 12 bases aligning to TRBD2. CDR3 length: 16 amino acids. The V and J ends lost 0 bases and 10 bases, in that order; junction bases with no gene match: 8. Germline CDR1 SGHRS, CDR2 YFSETQ. CDR3 loop: CASSLGLTSGSGEQFF. In nucleotides, the CDR3 is TGCGCCAGCAGCTTGGGCCTGACTAGCGGGAGCGGGGAGCAGTTCTTC.

This sequence joins TRBV28 and TRBJ2-5; possible D gene TRBD2, 6 bases. Trimming stripped 4 bases from V and 5 bases from J, with 23 bases between. Per germline, CDR1 MDHEN and CDR2 SYDVKM. The CDR3 consists of 17 residues. CDR3 bases: TGTGCCAGCAGTTACGTGCGACTAGTGGGAATGAGGGAGACCCAGTACTTC. It specifies CASSYVRLVGMRETQYF.

The genes are TRBV5-1 and TRBJ2-5, with D possibly being TRBD2 (6 bases). Germline V gene data show CDR1 as SGHRS and CDR2 as YFSETQ. Trimming cost V 0 bases and J 4 bases, with 13 bases left between them. The CDR3 extends over 15 amino acids. The CDR3 DNA is TGCGCCAGCAGCTTGGAGGCGGGACGGGGAGAGACCCAGTACTTC. It specifies CASSLEAGRGETQYF.

This rearrangement joins TRBV7-2 to TRBJ2-3; 7 nucleotides align to TRBD2. The CDR3 is 16 residues long. V was pared by 5 bases and J by 1 base, with 9 bases of the junction left unmatched. CDR1 SGHTA and CDR2 FQGNSA come from the germline V gene. DNA for the CDR3: TGTGCCAGCAGCCCACGCCGGAGCGGGGGCACAGATACGCAGTATTTT. This sequence encodes CASSPRRSGGTDTQYF. Full variable domain (missing parts from reference TRBV7-2 and TRBJ2-3): GAGVSQSPSNKVTEKGKDVELRCDPISGHTALYWYRQSLGQGLEFLIYFQGNSAPDKSGLPSDRFSAERTGGSVSTLTIQRTQQEDSAVYLCASSPRRSGGTDTQYFGPGTRLTVL.

The chain combines TRBV5-5 with TRBJ1-1; no definite D call. CDR3 length: 18 residues. Germline CDR1 SGHKS, CDR2 YYEKEE (reference sequence). The ends were cut back, 1 base at V and 3 bases at J, with 22 bases in the middle. The CDR3 coding sequence is TGTGCCAGCAGCTTGTCGTATTCGGTTGCGGCAATGTACACTGAAGCTTTCTTT. Its translation: CASSLSYSVAAMYTEAFF.

V is TRBV6-5 and J is TRBJ2-1; D possibly corresponds to TRBD2 (6 bases). CDR1 is MNHEY and CDR2 is SVGAGI in the germline V gene. This CDR3 region has 14 residues. V lost 6 bases to trimming and J lost 6 bases, with 15 bases between them. Written as DNA, the CDR3 is TGTGCCAGCAGCGAGCGGGTAAGGGGCAATGAGCAGTTCTTC. Translation gives CASSERVRGNEQFF.

The CDR3 loop is CASSLESWGLTYTGELFF. In DNA form, the CDR3 reads TGCGCCAGCAGCCTTGAGAGTTGGGGCCTCACTTACACCGGGGAGCTGTTTTTT. The genes are TRBV4-1 and TRBJ2-2, with D maybe TRBD1 (5 bases). The CDR3 is made up of 18 amino acids. CDR1 and CDR2 (germline): MGHRA, YSYEKL. V gave up 4 bases and J gave up 3 bases, with 21 bases separating them.

The chain recombines TRBV2 with TRBJ2-1; no clear D. Deletions cut 6 bases from V and 9 bases from J, with 15 bases between. Germline CDR1 and CDR2: SNHLY and FYNNEI. CDR3 length: 13 amino acids. For the CDR3, the DNA is TGTGCCAGCAGCTCTTCTTTGACTGGTGAGCAGTTCTTC. Its translation: CASSSSLTGEQFF. Looking up the rest from reference TRBV2 and TRBJ2-1 gives the full variable domain: EPEVTQTPSHQVTQMGQEVILRCVPISNHLYFYWYRQILGQKVEFLVSFYNNEISEKSEIFDDQFSVERPDGSNFTLKIRSTKLEDSAMYFCASSSSLTGEQFFGPGTRLTVL.

This clone was seen once. The rearrangement links TRBV10-1 to TRBJ1-5, with D hard to call. The V gene lost 3 bases and the J gene lost 6 bases, with 6 bases spanning the gap. Germline CDR1 reads WNHNN; CDR2 reads SYGVQD (reference sequence). This CDR3 spans 12 amino acids. CDR3 sequence reads: CASSETSQPQHF. Here the CDR3 DNA reads TGCGCCAGCAGTGAAACATCTCAGCCCCAGCATTTT.

The V call is TRBV4-2, the J call TRBJ2-1; D gene uncertain. The CDR3 is made up of 17 amino acids. CDR1 and CDR2 (germline): LGHNA, YNFKEQ. V was clipped by 6 bases and J by 0 bases, with 18 bases between them. The DNA of the CDR3 is TGTGCCAGCAGTCCTACCGAACTCCTGAGCTCCTACAATGAGCAGTTCTTC. Translation: CASSPTELLSSYNEQFF.

The chain recombines TRBV28 with TRBJ2-6; D remains unclear. The V gene lost 5 bases and the J gene lost 1 base, with 12 bases spanning the gap. CDR1 and CDR2 (germline): MDHEN, SYDVKM. This CDR3 has 16 residues. In nucleotides, the CDR3 is TGTGCCAGCAGTAGTCCACAGAGATCTGGGGCCAACGTCCTGACTTTC. Its protein product is CASSSPQRSGANVLTF.

V gene TRBV9 combines with J gene TRBJ2-2; 8 nucleotides agree with TRBD1. The germline V gene has CDR1 SGDLS and CDR2 YYNGEE. This CDR3 spans 15 amino acids. Trimming removed 3 bases from V and 5 bases from J; junction bases left unmatched: 6. CDR3 in DNA: TGTGCCAGCAGCGCCCGACAGGGGCGGACCGGGGAGCTGTTTTTT. It encodes CASSARQGRTGELFF.

This chain joins TRBV2 and TRBJ2-3; 7 nucleotides align to TRBD2. CDR3 size: 16 residues. Germline-derived CDR1 and CDR2 are SNHLY and FYNNEI. V lost 7 bases to trimming and J lost 5 bases; unmatched junction nucleotides: 15. The CDR3 reads CASTPPSLVAGDTQYF. The CDR3 DNA reads TGTGCCAGCACTCCCCCGAGCCTTGTAGCGGGAGATACGCAGTATTTT.

The chain uses TRBV7-9 and TRBJ2-7; tentative D call: TRBD2 (5 bases). The germline V gene encodes CDR1 SEHNR and CDR2 FQNEAQ (reference sequence). V lost 4 bases to trimming and J lost 6 bases, with 10 bases between them. The CDR3 has 12 amino acids. The CDR3 region has the DNA TGTGCCAGCAGCTCGGGGTACTCCGAGCAGTACTTC. This codes for CASSSGYSEQYF.

This chain joins TRBV7-9 and TRBJ2-2, with TRBD2 matching over 7 bases. The CDR3 loop spans 17 amino acids. CDR1 and CDR2 (germline): SEHNR, FQNEAQ (reference sequence). Trimming at V came to 5 bases and at J to 5 bases, leaving 14 bases not matched to a gene. The CDR3 DNA reads as TGTGCCAGCAGCGATCCGAGGGGAGGGTTCAGTACCGGGGAGCTGTTTTTT. Translation gives CASSDPRGGFSTGELFF.

The V gene is TRBV7-9, the J gene TRBJ2-7; D possibly corresponds to TRBD1 (6 bases). From germline, CDR1 is SEHNR and CDR2 FQNEAQ (reference sequence). V was trimmed by 6 bases and J by 0 bases, leaving 18 bases between them. The CDR3 extends over 16 amino acids. CDR3 in amino acids: CASSPQTGTFSYEQYF. The CDR3, as DNA: TGTGCCAGCAGTCCTCAGACAGGTACCTTCTCCTACGAGCAGTACTTC.

V usage is TRBV4-2 and J usage is TRBJ2-3; 8 nucleotides line up with TRBD2. CDR1 and CDR2 from the germline V gene are LGHNA and YNFKEQ. CDR3 length equals 13 residues. J was trimmed by 5 bases and V by 4 bases; bases with no gene match: 2. The CDR3 DNA reads TGTGCCAGCAGCCGTGCGGGGGGAGATACGCAGTATTTT. Translated: CASSRAGGDTQYF.

The chain joins TRBV20-1 to TRBJ2-7; a weak D match, TRBD2 (5 bases). Per the germline V gene, CDR1 is DFQATT and CDR2 is SNEGSKA (reference sequence). Trimming removed 6 bases at V and 2 bases at J, with 8 bases between. The CDR3 loop spans 11 amino acids. Written as DNA, the CDR3 is TGCAGTGCCGGGGAAACCTACGAGCAGTACTTC. Translated: CSAGETYEQYF.

This sequence joins TRBV5-5 and TRBJ2-5, with TRBD2 matching over 9 bases. The length of the CDR3 is 17 residues. After removal of 4 bases from V and 4 bases from J, the junction contained 14 bases not matched to a gene. Germline CDR1 and CDR2: SGHKS and YYEKEE (reference sequence). CDR3 sequence reads: CASSPLSAGGPAETQYF. In nucleotides, the CDR3 is TGTGCCAGCAGCCCCCTCTCGGCGGGGGGGCCCGCAGAGACCCAGTACTTC.

The V call is TRBV4-2, the J call TRBJ1-1, with a possible D match to TRBD1 (5 bases). Trimming removed 1 base from V and 0 bases from J, with 9 bases in between. The CDR3 is made up of 15 amino acids. Germline V gives CDR1 LGHNA, CDR2 YNFKEQ. CDR3 nucleotide sequence: TGTGCCAGCAGCCAAGCGGCAGGGATGAACACTGAAGCTTTCTTT. It codes for CASSQAAGMNTEAFF.

This chain uses TRBV15 with TRBJ1-1; D is possibly TRBD1 (6 bases). CDR3 length equals 15 residues. The V gene's germline CDR1 is LNHNV and CDR2 YYDKDF (reference sequence). V lost 1 base to trimming and J lost 1 base, with 10 bases between them. The CDR3 sequence is CATSRGAGANTEAFF. For the CDR3, the DNA is TGTGCCACCAGCAGAGGGGCAGGGGCGAACACTGAAGCTTTCTTT.

The chain combines TRBV4-2 with TRBJ2-5, with TRBD2 identical over 8 bases. CDR3 size: 16 residues. In germline, CDR1 is LGHNA, CDR2 YNFKEQ. The trim removed 4 bases at V and 4 bases at J, leaving 11 bases unmatched. In DNA, the CDR3 is TGTGCCAGCAGCCCTTCTTACGGGGGGGCGGGAGAGACCCAGTACTTC. As protein: CASSPSYGGAGETQYF.

The chain links TRBV18 to TRBJ1-2; the D gene is possibly TRBD1 (5 bases). The CDR3 runs 13 residues. The V gene's germline CDR1 is KGHSH and CDR2 LQKENI. V was shortened by 4 bases and J by 1 base, with 7 bases between the two germline ends. This CDR3 is CASSQGLNYGYTF. For the CDR3, the DNA is TGTGCCAGCTCACAGGGACTTAACTATGGCTACACCTTC.

The chain joins TRBV6-5 to TRBJ1-5, with D unclear. Germline V gene lookup returns CDR1 MNHEY and CDR2 SVGAGI. V was trimmed by 6 bases and J by 7 bases, leaving 13 bases between them. The CDR3 is 13 residues long. CDR3 protein: CASRGRSGQPQHF. CDR3 in DNA: TGTGCCAGCAGAGGAAGGAGCGGCCAGCCCCAGCATTTT.

The chain employs TRBV27 and TRBJ1-1, with no clear D. Germline CDR1 reads MNHEY; CDR2 reads SMNVEV (reference sequence). This CDR3 has 11 residues. V was trimmed by 5 bases and J by 2 bases, leaving 3 bases between them. Here the CDR3 reads CASSQNTEAFF. For the CDR3, the DNA is TGTGCCAGCAGTCAAAACACTGAAGCTTTCTTT.